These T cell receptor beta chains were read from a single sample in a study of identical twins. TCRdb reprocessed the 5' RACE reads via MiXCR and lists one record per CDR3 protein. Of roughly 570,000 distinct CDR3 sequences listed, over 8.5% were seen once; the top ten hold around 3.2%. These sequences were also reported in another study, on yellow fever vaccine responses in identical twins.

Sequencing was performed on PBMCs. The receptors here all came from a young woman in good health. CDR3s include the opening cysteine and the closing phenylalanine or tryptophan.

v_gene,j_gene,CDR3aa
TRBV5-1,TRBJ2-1,CASSDLAGGPNEQFF
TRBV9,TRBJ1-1,CASSAGTGATEAFF
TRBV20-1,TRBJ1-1,CSARGGLNEAFF
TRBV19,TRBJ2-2,CASSLYRGMISTRELFF
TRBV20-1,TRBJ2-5,CSAQGETQYF
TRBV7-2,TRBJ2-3,CASSLLAGSMDTQYF
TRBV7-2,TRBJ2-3,CASSLFVYTDTQYF
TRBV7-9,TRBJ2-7,CASSSVLSSYEQYF
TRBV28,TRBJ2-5,CASSPGDRGKETQYF
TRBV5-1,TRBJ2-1,CASSWGLAGKEQFF